The rows below give T cell receptor beta chains drawn from one sample of a study of memory CD4+ T cells and cytomegalovirus serostatus. Produced via immunoSEQ multiplex PCR; TCRdb's table is partial and in-frame only. The sample shows about 58,000 clones, approximately 82% of them seen only once. What was sequenced was memory CD4+ T cells from blood. These receptors were collected from an adult in good health and CMV-seronegative. Some clones in this sample may be carry-over from other donors' samples. CDR3s include the opening cysteine and the closing phenylalanine or tryptophan. A D gene is named only where the DNA matches it firmly. Only some rows state a clone size, as once, few, many or a class for expanded clones.

v_call: TRBV5-4; d_call: TRBD2; j_call: TRBJ2-7; clone_size: NA; cdr3_aa: CASSLAGGVREQYF; cdr3_nt: TGTGCCAGCAGCTTGGCTGGGGGGGTGCGGGAGCAGTACTTC
v_call: TRBV6-1; d_call: NA; j_call: TRBJ1-6; clone_size: NA; cdr3_aa: CASRTGALSPLHF; cdr3_nt: TGTGCCAGCAGGACTGGGGCCCTATCACCCCTCCACTTT
v_call: TRBV10-3; d_call: TRBD1; j_call: TRBJ1-1; clone_size: NA; cdr3_aa: CAIRDRQSNTEAFF; cdr3_nt: TGTGCCATCAGGGACAGGCAATCAAACACTGAAGCTTTCTTT
v_call: TRBV19; d_call: NA; j_call: TRBJ2-2; clone_size: NA; cdr3_aa: CASRIRKANTGELFF; cdr3_nt: TGTGCCAGTAGGATCAGGAAAGCGAACACCGGGGAGCTGTTTTTT
v_call: TRBV7-3; d_call: NA; j_call: TRBJ1-2; clone_size: NA; cdr3_aa: CASSLTWRGDGYTF; cdr3_nt: TGTGCCAGCAGCTTAACGTGGAGAGGTGATGGCTACACCTTC
v_call: TRBV13; d_call: TRBD1; j_call: TRBJ2-3; clone_size: NA; cdr3_aa: CASSSPPDRVIDTQYF; cdr3_nt: TGTGCCAGCAGCTCTCCTCCGGACAGGGTGATAGATACGCAGTATTTT
v_call: TRBV28; d_call: TRBD1; j_call: TRBJ1-2; clone_size: NA; cdr3_aa: CASSSGQGVTGYTF; cdr3_nt: TGTGCCAGCAGTTCTGGACAGGGGGTGACGGGCTACACCTTC
v_call: TRBV21-1; d_call: NA; j_call: TRBJ1-1; clone_size: NA; cdr3_aa: CASSKPPGDARLMNTEAFF; cdr3_nt: TGTGCCAGCAGCAAACCCCCCGGTGATGCCCGACTAATGAACACTGAAGCTTTCTTT
v_call: TRBV18; d_call: NA; j_call: TRBJ1-4; clone_size: few; cdr3_aa: CASSPDAISNEKLFF; cdr3_nt: TGTGCCAGCTCACCAGACGCGATTTCTAATGAAAAACTGTTTTTT
v_call: TRBV29-1; d_call: TRBD2; j_call: TRBJ2-7; clone_size: NA; cdr3_aa: CSVELGLAGAYEQYF; cdr3_nt: TGCAGCGTTGAGTTAGGACTAGCGGGAGCCTACGAGCAGTACTTC
v_call: TRBV7-9; d_call: NA; j_call: TRBJ2-1; clone_size: NA; cdr3_aa: CASSTGTFGEQFF; cdr3_nt: TGTGCCAGCAGCACCGGGACTTTCGGTGAGCAGTTCTTC
v_call: TRBV5-4; d_call: NA; j_call: TRBJ2-7; clone_size: NA; cdr3_aa: CASSLGGYSYEQYF; cdr3_nt: TGTGCCAGCAGCTTGGGTGGCTACTCCTACGAGCAGTACTTC
v_call: TRBV4-1; d_call: NA; j_call: TRBJ1-2; clone_size: NA; cdr3_aa: CASSQAGKAYGYTF; cdr3_nt: TGCGCCAGCAGCCAAGCCGGGAAGGCCTATGGCTACACCTTC
v_call: TRBV9; d_call: NA; j_call: TRBJ2-5; clone_size: NA; cdr3_aa: CASSASPKTAAQYF; cdr3_nt: TGTGCCAGCAGCGCAAGTCCGAAAACAGCCGCCCAGTACTTC
v_call: TRBV29-1; d_call: NA; j_call: TRBJ1-4; clone_size: NA; cdr3_aa: CSGGTSNEKLFF; cdr3_nt: TGCAGCGGAGGGACTTCTAATGAAAAACTGTTTTTT
v_call: TRBV27; d_call: NA; j_call: TRBJ2-2; clone_size: NA; cdr3_aa: CASSSSGPVAGELFF; cdr3_nt: TGTGCCAGCAGTTCCTCCGGTCCCGTAGCCGGGGAGCTGTTTTTT
v_call: TRBV4-2; d_call: NA; j_call: TRBJ1-1; clone_size: NA; cdr3_aa: CASSQVMEGFTEAFF; cdr3_nt: TGTGCCAGCAGCCAAGTTATGGAGGGCTTCACTGAAGCTTTCTTT
v_call: TRBV2; d_call: NA; j_call: TRBJ1-5; clone_size: NA; cdr3_aa: CASREQGLAGQPQHF; cdr3_nt: TGTGCCAGCAGGGAACAGGGTTTGGCAGGGCAGCCCCAGCATTTT
v_call: TRBV5-1; d_call: NA; j_call: TRBJ2-5; clone_size: NA; cdr3_aa: CASSKAAGSYGETQYF; cdr3_nt: TGCGCCAGCAGCAAGGCTGCCGGGAGTTACGGGGAGACCCAGTACTTC
v_call: TRBV4-2; d_call: NA; j_call: TRBJ1-3; clone_size: few; cdr3_aa: CASGGDGSGNTIYF; cdr3_nt: TGTGCCAGCGGGGGGGACGGCTCTGGAAACACCATATATTTT
v_call: TRBV7-2; d_call: NA; j_call: TRBJ1-3; clone_size: NA; cdr3_aa: CASSPGRRGNTIYF; cdr3_nt: TGTGCCAGCAGCCCAGGGAGACGGGGAAACACCATATATTTT
v_call: TRBV18; d_call: NA; j_call: TRBJ2-7; clone_size: NA; cdr3_aa: CASSPTTGSLEQYF; cdr3_nt: TGTGCCAGCTCACCCACGACAGGCTCCCTTGAGCAGTACTTC
v_call: TRBV11-3; d_call: NA; j_call: TRBJ2-7; clone_size: NA; cdr3_aa: CASSSLWGGTYEQYF; cdr3_nt: TGTGCCAGCAGCTCCCTCTGGGGGGGCACCTACGAGCAGTACTTC
v_call: TRBV5-6; d_call: NA; j_call: TRBJ1-2; clone_size: NA; cdr3_aa: CASSRIDKNYGYTF; cdr3_nt: TGTGCCAGCAGCCGAATCGACAAGAACTATGGCTACACCTTC
v_call: TRBV7-8; d_call: TRBD2; j_call: TRBJ2-5; clone_size: NA; cdr3_aa: CASSLGLAVQETQYF; cdr3_nt: TGTGCCAGCAGCTTAGGACTAGCGGTCCAAGAGACCCAGTACTTC
v_call: TRBV11-2; d_call: NA; j_call: TRBJ2-7; clone_size: NA; cdr3_aa: CASSQSGVESYEQYF; cdr3_nt: TGTGCCAGCAGCCAATCTGGAGTGGAATCCTACGAGCAGTACTTC
v_call: TRBV7-9; d_call: TRBD1; j_call: TRBJ2-7; clone_size: NA; cdr3_aa: CASSLGRDRGEQYF; cdr3_nt: TGTGCCAGCAGCTTGGGTCGGGACAGGGGCGAGCAGTACTTC
v_call: TRBV28; d_call: NA; j_call: TRBJ1-2; clone_size: NA; cdr3_aa: CASSSPLRYGYTF; cdr3_nt: TGTGCCAGCAGTTCCCCCCTAAGATATGGCTACACCTTC
v_call: TRBV7-9; d_call: TRBD1; j_call: TRBJ2-5; clone_size: NA; cdr3_aa: CASSQRQGMETQYF; cdr3_nt: TGTGCCAGCAGCCAACGACAGGGTATGGAGACCCAGTACTTC
v_call: TRBV4-3; d_call: TRBD2; j_call: TRBJ2-1; clone_size: NA; cdr3_aa: CASSQEASGMYNEQFF; cdr3_nt: TGCGCCAGCAGCCAAGAGGCTAGCGGGATGTACAATGAGCAGTTCTTC
v_call: TRBV18; d_call: NA; j_call: TRBJ1-1; clone_size: medium-sized; cdr3_aa: CASLPAGGGNTEAFF; cdr3_nt: TGTGCCAGCTTACCGGCGGGGGGCGGGAACACTGAAGCTTTCTTT
v_call: TRBV6-5; d_call: TRBD2; j_call: TRBJ2-7; clone_size: NA; cdr3_aa: CASSYSASGYYEQYF; cdr3_nt: TGTGCCAGCAGTTACTCGGCTAGCGGTTACTACGAGCAGTACTTC
v_call: TRBV4-2; d_call: TRBD1; j_call: TRBJ2-7; clone_size: once; cdr3_aa: CASSPSGTGGDYEQYF; cdr3_nt: TGTGCCAGCAGCCCGTCCGGGACAGGGGGAGACTACGAGCAGTACTTC
v_call: TRBV5-4; d_call: NA; j_call: TRBJ2-5; clone_size: NA; cdr3_aa: CASSLEEGRAQYF; cdr3_nt: TGTGCCAGCAGCTTGGAGGAGGGAAGGGCCCAGTACTTC